The present TCR beta chain was sequenced within a study of blood T cell repertoires in COVID-19. Study in general: Acute and convalescent COVID-19 specimens originated in the United States, Italy and Spain. From T cells, B-cell-depleted T cells, or PBMCs came the material, which was cDNA or gDNA.

With V trimmed by 0 bases and J by 5 bases, 8 bases remained unmatched. Germline CDR1 LGHNA, CDR2 YSLEER. This CDR3 spans 17 amino acids. In the original processing: Reference gene primers were amplified, and this amplification served to estimate nucleated cell counts. TCRdb keeps only in-frame clones here, not all; method: immunoSEQ multiplex PCR. V, J and clone size derive from that table, while D and trimming were established from the DNA sequence. The profile covers some 240,000 clones, with more than 65% appearing a single time and approximately 1.3% taken by the ten largest. The sample was peripheral blood. The rearrangement links TRBV4-3 to TRBJ2-7, with 12 bases identical to TRBD1. This TCR came from a middle-aged woman who had recovered from COVID-19. The CDR3 sequence: CASSQDLGTGGRNEQYF. For the CDR3, the DNA is TGCGCCAGCAGCCAAGATCTTGGGACAGGGGGCCGCAACGAGCAGTACTTC.